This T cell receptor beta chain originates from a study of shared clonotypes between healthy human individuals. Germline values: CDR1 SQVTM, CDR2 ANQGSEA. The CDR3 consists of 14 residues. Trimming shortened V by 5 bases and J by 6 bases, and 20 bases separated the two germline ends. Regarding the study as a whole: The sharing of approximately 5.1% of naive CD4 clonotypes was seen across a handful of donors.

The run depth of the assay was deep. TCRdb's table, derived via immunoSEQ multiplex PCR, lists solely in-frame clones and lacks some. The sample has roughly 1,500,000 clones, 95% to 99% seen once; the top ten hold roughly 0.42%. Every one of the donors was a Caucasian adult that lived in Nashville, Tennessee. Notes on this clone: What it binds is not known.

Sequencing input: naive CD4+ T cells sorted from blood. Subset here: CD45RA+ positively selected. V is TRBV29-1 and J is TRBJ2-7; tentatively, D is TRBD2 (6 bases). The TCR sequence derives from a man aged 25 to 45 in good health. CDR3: CSVHRGGITGEQYF. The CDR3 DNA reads TGCAGCGTTCATAGGGGAGGAATCACGGGCGAGCAGTACTTC.